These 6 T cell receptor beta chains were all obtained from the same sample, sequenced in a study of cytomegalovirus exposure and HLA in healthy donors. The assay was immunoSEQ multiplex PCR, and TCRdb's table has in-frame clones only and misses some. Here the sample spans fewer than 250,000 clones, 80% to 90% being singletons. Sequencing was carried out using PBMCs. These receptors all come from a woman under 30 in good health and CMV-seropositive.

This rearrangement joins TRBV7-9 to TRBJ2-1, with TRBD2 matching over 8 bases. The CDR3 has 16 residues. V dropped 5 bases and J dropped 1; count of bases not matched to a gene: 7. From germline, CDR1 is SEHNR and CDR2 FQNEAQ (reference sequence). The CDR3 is CASSARGGRSYNEQFF. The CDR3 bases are TGTGCCAGCAGCGCAAGAGGCGGGAGGTCCTACAATGAGCAGTTCTTC.

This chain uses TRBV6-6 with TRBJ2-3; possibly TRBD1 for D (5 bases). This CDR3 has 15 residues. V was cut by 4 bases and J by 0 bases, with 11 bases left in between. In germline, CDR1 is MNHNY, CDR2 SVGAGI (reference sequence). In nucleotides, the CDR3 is TGTGCCAGCAGTTCCATTGACAGCAGCACAGATACGCAGTATTTT. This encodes CASSSIDSSTDTQYF.

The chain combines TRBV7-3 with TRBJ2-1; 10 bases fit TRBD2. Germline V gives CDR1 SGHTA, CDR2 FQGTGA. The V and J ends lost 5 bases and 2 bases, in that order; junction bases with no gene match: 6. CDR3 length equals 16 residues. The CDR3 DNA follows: TGTGCCAGCAGCATGACGCTAGCGGGAGCCTACAATGAGCAGTTCTTC. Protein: CASSMTLAGAYNEQFF.

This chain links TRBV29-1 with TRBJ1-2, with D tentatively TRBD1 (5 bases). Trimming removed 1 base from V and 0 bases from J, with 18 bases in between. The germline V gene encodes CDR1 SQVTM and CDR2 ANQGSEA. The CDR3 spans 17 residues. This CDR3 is CSVEGGVTAGTNYGYTF. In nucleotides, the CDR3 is TGCAGCGTTGAAGGGGGTGTGACAGCCGGTACTAACTATGGCTACACCTTC.

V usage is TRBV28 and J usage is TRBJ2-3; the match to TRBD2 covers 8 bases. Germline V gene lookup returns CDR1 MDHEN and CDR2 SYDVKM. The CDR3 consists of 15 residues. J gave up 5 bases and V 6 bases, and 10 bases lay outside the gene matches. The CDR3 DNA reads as TGTGCCAGCAGCATAGGGGGACGGGGGGGAGATACGCAGTATTTT. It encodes CASSIGGRGGDTQYF.

CDR3 nucleotides: TGTGCCAGCAGTTTATTACGGACAGGGTGGGCCTACGAGCAGTACTTC. It is translated as CASSLLRTGWAYEQYF. This chain links TRBV28 with TRBJ2-7; TRBD1 matches at 8 bases. The CDR3 contains 16 residues. With 1 base clipped from V and 2 bases from J, the junction kept 7 bases outside the gene matches. The germline V gene encodes CDR1 MDHEN and CDR2 SYDVKM.